This TCR beta chain was sequenced for a study of vaccination effects on CD4 cells after COVID-19. Study background: Sampling occurred a median 72 days post second dose, range 14 to 241.

In the ViraFEST assay, antigen-specific CD4+ clonotypes were identified by expansion after peptide-pool stimulation. Cultured cells yielded isolated CD4+ T cells after less than 11 days. Subjects were given two BNT162b2 or mRNA-1273 vaccine doses. A half-volume exchange with IL-2 medium occurred on days 3 and 7. The table lists this clone with a few counts. Its antigen is not identified. Using immunoSEQ multiplex PCR, the repertoire was profiled, and TCRdb retains in-frame clones only, with some absent. Among tens of thousands of clones listed, 60% to 80% were seen once. The sequencing here drew on CD4+ T cells from PBMCs cultured with HCoV-NL63 spike peptides, taken after COVID-19 vaccination. This TCR was recovered from a human donor who received a COVID-19 vaccine.

The CDR3 spells CRIVTNTEAFF. The CDR3 DNA sequence: TGCAGGATAGTTACCAACACTGAAGCTTTCTTT. The chain employs TRBV20-1 and TRBJ1-1; no reliable D call. This CDR3 is built from 11 residues. The germline V gene encodes CDR1 DFQATT and CDR2 SNEGSKA (reference sequence).